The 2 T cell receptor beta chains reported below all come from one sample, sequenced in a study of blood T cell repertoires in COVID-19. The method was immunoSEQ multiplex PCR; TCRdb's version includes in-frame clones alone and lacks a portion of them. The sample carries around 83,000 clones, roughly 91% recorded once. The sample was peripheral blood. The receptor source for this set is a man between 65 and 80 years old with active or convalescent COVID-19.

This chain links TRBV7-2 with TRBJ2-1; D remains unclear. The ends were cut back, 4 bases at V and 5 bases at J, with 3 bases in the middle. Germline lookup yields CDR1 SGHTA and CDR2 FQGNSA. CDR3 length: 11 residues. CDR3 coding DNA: TGTGCCAGCAGCTCTCACAATGAGCAGTTCTTC. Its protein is CASSSHNEQFF.

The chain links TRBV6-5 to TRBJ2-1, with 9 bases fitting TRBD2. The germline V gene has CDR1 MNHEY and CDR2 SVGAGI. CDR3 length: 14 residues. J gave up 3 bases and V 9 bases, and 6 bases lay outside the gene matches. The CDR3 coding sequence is TGTGCCAGTATGGTAGCGGGAGTCTACAATGAGCAGTTCTTC. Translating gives CASMVAGVYNEQFF.